Shown below are 21 T cell receptor beta chains from a single sample sequenced in a study of early stage breast cancer tumors. Repertoires were generated with immunoSEQ multiplex PCR, while TCRdb's copy carries only in-frame clones and drops some. The profile shows about 69,000 clones, around 80% of them singletons. Sequenced sample: blood. The origin of the receptors is a person aged 35 to 50 with breast cancer.

The chain uses TRBV7-9 and TRBJ2-1; 7 nucleotides agree with TRBD1. The germline V gene has CDR1 SEHNR and CDR2 FQNEAQ (reference sequence). Germline trimming cut 5 bases from V and 3 bases from J; bases unmatched to any gene: 4. This CDR3 spans 14 amino acids. CDR3 protein: CASSVRDSYNEQFF. The CDR3 nucleotides are TGTGCCAGCAGCGTCCGGGACAGCTACAATGAGCAGTTCTTC.

The chain is built from TRBV27 and TRBJ1-1, with D uncertain. The V end was cut by 5 bases, the J end by 2 bases, with 12 bases between. Germline V gene sequence: CDR1 MNHEY, CDR2 SMNVEV (reference sequence). This CDR3 region has 14 residues. CDR3 protein: CASSLTPVNTEAFF. CDR3 bases: TGTGCCAGCAGTCTTACCCCGGTCAACACTGAAGCTTTCTTT.

The V and J genes are TRBV5-1 and TRBJ1-5; maybe TRBD1 (6 bases). V lost 2 bases to trimming and J lost 6 bases, with 12 bases between them. There are 14 residues in the CDR3. Per germline, CDR1 SGHRS and CDR2 YFSETQ. CDR3 sequence: CASSFEAGVQPQHF. The CDR3 bases are TGCGCCAGCAGCTTTGAGGCAGGGGTTCAGCCCCAGCATTTT. Using reference TRBV5-1 and TRBJ1-5 for the parts outside the CDR3, the full variable domain is KAGVTQTPRYLIKTRGQQVTLSCSPISGHRSVSWYQQTPGQGLQFLFEYFSETQRNKGNFPGRFSGRQFSNSRSEMNVSTLELGDSALYLCASSFEAGVQPQHFGDGTRLSIL.

The V and J genes are TRBV5-1 and TRBJ2-1; 8 nucleotides line up with TRBD2. In germline, CDR1 is SGHRS, CDR2 YFSETQ. The CDR3 has 13 residues. After removal of 4 bases from V and 4 bases from J, the junction contained 1 base not matched to a gene. CDR3 coding DNA: TGCGCCAGCAGCCGCGGGGGGTACAATGAGCAGTTCTTC. This translates into CASSRGGYNEQFF.

The chain links TRBV5-1 to TRBJ2-5; 8 bases map to TRBD1. The germline CDR1 and CDR2 sequences are SGHRS and YFSETQ. The length of the CDR3 is 15 residues. The V segment lost 1 base and the J segment 1 base; nucleotides outside the gene matches: 3. CDR3 coding DNA: TGCGCCAGCAGCTTGACAGGGGGAAGCCAAGAGACCCAGTACTTC. It codes for CASSLTGGSQETQYF.

CDR3: CASIYRAGGTYEQYF. The CDR3 DNA follows: TGTGCCAGCATCTACCGGGCCGGTGGGACCTACGAGCAGTACTTC. This chain joins TRBV6-5 and TRBJ2-7; D gene ambiguous. This CDR3 contains 15 residues. Germline V gene sequence: CDR1 MNHEY, CDR2 SVGAGI. Between the trimmed V and J ends, which lost 7 bases and 2 bases, there was a span of 18 bases.

In DNA, the CDR3 is TGTGCCAGCAGCTTGGGGGCCTATGGCTACACCTTC. This gives the protein CASSLGAYGYTF. J is TRBJ1-2 and V is TRBV7-2; D perhaps matches TRBD1 (6 bases). Germline CDR1 SGHTA, CDR2 FQGNSA. The CDR3 has 12 residues. V was cut by 3 bases and J by 4 bases, with 6 bases left in between. The full variable domain, in which reference TRBV7-2 and TRBJ1-2 provide the parts outside the CDR3, is GAGVSQSPSNKVTEKGKDVELRCDPISGHTALYWYRQSLGQGLEFLIYFQGNSAPDKSGLPSDRFSAERTGGSVSTLTIQRTQQEDSAVYLCASSLGAYGYTFGSGTRLTVV.

This clone was detected a few times. The CDR3 DNA reads TGTGCCTGGAGTACGGGACAGCATGGCTACACCTTC. This sequence encodes CAWSTGQHGYTF. The J gene is TRBJ1-2, the V gene TRBV30, with TRBD1 matching over 7 bases. The junction had 3 bases not matched to a gene; V was cut back by 2 bases and J by 6 bases. Germline CDR1 GTSNPN, CDR2 SVGIG (reference sequence). CDR3 length: 12 amino acids. Looking up the rest from reference TRBV30 and TRBJ1-2 gives the full variable domain: SQTIHQWPATLVQPVGSPLSLECTVEGTSNPNLYWYRQAAGRGLQLLFYSVGIGQISSEVPQNLSASRPQDRQFILSSKKLLLSDSGFYLCAWSTGQHGYTFGSGTRLTVV.

V usage is TRBV19 and J usage is TRBJ2-1, with TRBD1 matching 8 bases. Germline lookup yields CDR1 LNHDA and CDR2 SQIVND (reference sequence). There are 14 residues in the CDR3. Trimming took 7 bases from V and 6 from J; bases not matched to a gene: 8. CDR3 DNA sequence: TGTGCCAGTACCCGGACAGGGCTCGGCAATGAGCAGTTCTTC. Translating gives CASTRTGLGNEQFF.

J is TRBJ2-3 and V is TRBV29-1; 7 nucleotides align to TRBD1. Per germline, CDR1 SQVTM and CDR2 ANQGSEA. V shed 4 bases and J 4 bases; nucleotides not matched to a gene: 8. The CDR3 length is 14 residues. The DNA of the CDR3 is TGCAGCGTTGTAGGACAGGCGGTATCAGATACGCAGTATTTT. This translates into CSVVGQAVSDTQYF.

The chain combines TRBV27 with TRBJ1-5, with 9 bases matching TRBD1. With V trimmed by 6 bases and J by 4 bases, 1 base remained unmatched. Germline lookup yields CDR1 MNHEY and CDR2 SMNVEV (reference sequence). This CDR3 has 13 amino acids. The CDR3 region has the DNA TGTGCCAGCAGCGGGACAGGGAATCAGCCCCAGCATTTT. It yields the protein CASSGTGNQPQHF.

The table lists this clone with a few counts. This chain uses TRBV6-5 with TRBJ1-2, with D perhaps TRBD1 (6 bases). V lost 6 bases to trimming and J lost 4 bases, with 9 bases between them. Germline loops: CDR1 MNHEY, CDR2 SVGAGI. The CDR3 totals 12 residues. CDR3 DNA sequence: TGTGCCAGCAGACAGGGAAGCTATGGCTACACCTTC. Translation: CASRQGSYGYTF.

The chain links TRBV2 to TRBJ2-1; tentative D call: TRBD1 (5 bases). With 2 bases removed from V and 2 bases from J, the gap between germline ends came to 16 bases. From germline, CDR1 is SNHLY and CDR2 FYNNEI. CDR3 length: 17 amino acids. For the CDR3, the DNA is TGTGCCAGCAGTGAACCGGGCTTCAGGGCCCCCTACAATGAGCAGTTCTTC. Translating it yields CASSEPGFRAPYNEQFF.

This clone was detected a few times. The chain uses TRBV7-9 and TRBJ2-7, with unresolved D. V lost 3 bases, J lost 5 bases, and 8 bases lay in between. Germline V gene lookup returns CDR1 SEHNR and CDR2 FQNEAQ (reference sequence). The CDR3 loop spans 12 amino acids. CDR3 residues: CASSLVAHEQYF. The CDR3 DNA reads TGTGCCAGCAGCTTGGTAGCCCACGAGCAGTACTTC.

The chain recombines TRBV7-2 with TRBJ2-2; tentative D call: TRBD2 (5 bases). Germline CDR1 SGHTA, CDR2 FQGNSA. Between the trimmed V and J ends, which lost 1 base and 6 bases, there was a span of 9 bases. CDR3 size: 14 residues. The CDR3 here is CASSLVGRAGELFF. In nucleotides, the CDR3 is TGTGCCAGCAGCTTAGTGGGGAGAGCCGGGGAGCTGTTTTTT.

V is TRBV5-5 and J is TRBJ1-2, with TRBD1 as a possible D gene (6 bases). This CDR3 spans 15 amino acids. V lost 4 bases, J lost 1 base, and 14 bases lay in between. Germline CDR1 and CDR2: SGHKS and YYEKEE (reference sequence). The CDR3 nucleotides are TGTGCCAGCAGCCCGGGACACCTGAATAACTATGGCTACACCTTC. Translation gives CASSPGHLNNYGYTF.

V and J are TRBV18 and TRBJ1-4; D perhaps matches TRBD1 (5 bases). This CDR3 is built from 13 residues. The germline gives CDR1 KGHSH, CDR2 LQKENI. Trimming left V 6 bases short and J 8 bases short, with 13 bases between. CDR3 sequence reads: CASSPGTSEKLFF. The CDR3 DNA is TGTGCCAGCTCCCCTGGGACTTCGGAAAAACTGTTTTTT.

CDR3 in DNA: TGTGCCAGCAGTGAAGCGATGTCTCTACGGAGCACTGAAGCTTTCTTT. Translated: CASSEAMSLRSTEAFF. This chain connects TRBV6-1 to TRBJ1-1; D gene ambiguous. Germline assignment: CDR1 MNHNS and CDR2 SASEGT. Trimming left V 0 bases short and J 4 bases short, with 15 bases between. The CDR3 is 16 residues long.

The table lists this clone with many counts. At one end the junction does not follow the germline gene, possibly because of a read error. The gene calls are TRBV7-7 and TRBJ2-5; 11 bases align to TRBD1. The CDR3 is made up of 15 amino acids. Germline assignment: CDR1 SSHAT and CDR2 FNYEAQ (reference sequence). The CDR3 bases are TGTGCTAGCAGCTTCGGGACAGGGGGCCAAGAGACCCAGTACTTC. This sequence encodes CASSFGTGGQETQYF.

The chain is built from TRBV30 and TRBJ1-2; D gene ambiguous. Germline CDR1 and CDR2: GTSNPN and SVGIG (reference sequence). Trimming cost V 2 bases and J 6 bases, with 13 bases left between them. The CDR3 sequence is 13 residues long. Written as DNA, the CDR3 is TGTGCCTGGAGTCTTAACCCAGCTAATGGCTACACCTTC. This gives the protein CAWSLNPANGYTF.

The chain employs TRBV19 and TRBJ1-5; D not certain. Trimming removed 5 bases from V and 0 bases from J, with 8 bases in between. CDR1 and CDR2 from the germline V gene are LNHDA and SQIVND (reference sequence). The CDR3 has 14 residues. Written as DNA, the CDR3 is TGTGCCAGTAGTTCGGGGAATAGCAATCAGCCCCAGCATTTT. Its protein product is CASSSGNSNQPQHF.